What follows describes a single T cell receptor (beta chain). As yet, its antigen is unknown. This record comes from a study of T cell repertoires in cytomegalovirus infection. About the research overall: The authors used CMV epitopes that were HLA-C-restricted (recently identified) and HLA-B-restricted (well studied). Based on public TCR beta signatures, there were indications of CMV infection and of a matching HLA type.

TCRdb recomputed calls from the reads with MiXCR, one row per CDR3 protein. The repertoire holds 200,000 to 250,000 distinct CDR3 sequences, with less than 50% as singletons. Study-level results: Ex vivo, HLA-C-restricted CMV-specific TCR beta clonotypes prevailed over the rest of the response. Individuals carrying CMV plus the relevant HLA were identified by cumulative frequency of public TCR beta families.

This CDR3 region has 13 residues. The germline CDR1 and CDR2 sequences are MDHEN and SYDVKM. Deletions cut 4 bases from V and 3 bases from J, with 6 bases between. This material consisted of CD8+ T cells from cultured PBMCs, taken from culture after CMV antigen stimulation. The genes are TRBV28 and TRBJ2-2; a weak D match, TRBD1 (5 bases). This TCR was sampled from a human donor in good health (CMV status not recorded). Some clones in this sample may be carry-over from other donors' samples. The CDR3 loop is CASSSTDTGELFF. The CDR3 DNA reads TGTGCCAGCAGTTCGACAGACACCGGGGAGCTGTTTTTT.